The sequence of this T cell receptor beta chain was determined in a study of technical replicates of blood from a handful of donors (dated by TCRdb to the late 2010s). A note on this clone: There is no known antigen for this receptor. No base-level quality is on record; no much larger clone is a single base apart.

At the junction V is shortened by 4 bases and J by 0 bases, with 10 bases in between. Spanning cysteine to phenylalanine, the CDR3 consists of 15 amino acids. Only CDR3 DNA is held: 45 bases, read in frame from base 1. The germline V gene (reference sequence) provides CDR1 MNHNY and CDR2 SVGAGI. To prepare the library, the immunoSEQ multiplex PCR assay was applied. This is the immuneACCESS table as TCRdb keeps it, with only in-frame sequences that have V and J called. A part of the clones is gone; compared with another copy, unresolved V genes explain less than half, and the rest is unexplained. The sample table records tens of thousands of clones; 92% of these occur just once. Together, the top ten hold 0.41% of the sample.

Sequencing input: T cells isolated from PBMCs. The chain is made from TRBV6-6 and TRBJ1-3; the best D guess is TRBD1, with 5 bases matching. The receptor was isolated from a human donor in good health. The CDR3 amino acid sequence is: CASSFDSTSGNTIYF. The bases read TGTGCCAGCAGTTTCGACAGTACCTCTGGAAACACCATATATTTT.